The clone carrying this T cell receptor beta chain is medium-sized (0.01 to 0.1%) by share. These data come from a study of immune characterization of retroperitoneal liposarcoma. The CDR3 contains 14 residues. V dropped 1 base and J dropped 13 bases, with 17 bases sitting between them. The V gene's germline CDR1 is MNHNS and CDR2 SASEGT. One entry per CDR3 protein results from TCRdb running MiXCR on the PCR reads. Of about 10,000 distinct CDR3 sequences listed, less than 30% were seen once; the top ten hold roughly 8.5%. This rearrangement joins TRBV6-1 to TRBJ2-1; D gene ambiguous. The sample consisted of tumor tissue. The receptor comes from a male donor with retroperitoneal liposarcoma. The CDR3 region is CASSEGLSLGTQFF. In DNA form, the CDR3 reads TGTGCCAGCAGTGAAGGTTTGAGCCTCGGAACCCAGTTCTTC.